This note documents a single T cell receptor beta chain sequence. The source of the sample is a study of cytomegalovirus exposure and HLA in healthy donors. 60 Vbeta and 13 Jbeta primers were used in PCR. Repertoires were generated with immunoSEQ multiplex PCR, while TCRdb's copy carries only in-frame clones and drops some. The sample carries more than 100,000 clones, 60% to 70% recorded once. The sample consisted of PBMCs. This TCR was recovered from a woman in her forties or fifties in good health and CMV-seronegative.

CDR3 DNA sequence: TGTGCCAGCAGCGGAAATACCGGTGGGAGCTATGGCTACACCTTC. Protein product: CASSGNTGGSYGYTF. This sequence joins TRBV9 and TRBJ1-2, with D hard to call. This CDR3 has 15 amino acids. CDR1 is SGDLS and CDR2 is YYNGEE in the germline V gene. V lost 3 bases and J 4 bases, leaving 16 bases between the germline ends. Full variable domain (missing parts from reference TRBV9 and TRBJ1-2): DSGVTQTPKHLITATGQRVTLRCSPRSGDLSVYWYQQSLDQGLQFLIQYYNGEERAKGNILERFSAQQFPDLHSELNLSSLELGDSALYFCASSGNTGGSYGYTFGSGTRLTVV.